The clone carrying this TCR beta chain was seen at least ten times. The antigen remains undetermined. The sample comes from a study of tumor-infiltrating lymphocytes in primary liver carcinoma. The study, taken as a whole, reports: Relative to blood, tumors carried a significantly larger fraction of the repertoire in their top 250 clones (p = 0.039).

Making TCR beta cDNA involved around 540 ng total RNA and a constant-region primer. Investigators got TCR beta libraries out of three nested multiplex PCR rounds, done with slightly modified ARM-PCR. For about 11 cycles apiece, the opening two PCR rounds ran with TRBV1-TRBV30 forward primers and a C-beta reverse primer. Using its own MiXCR run on the multiplex PCR reads, TCRdb lists one record per CDR3 protein. The profile covers 100,000 or so distinct CDR3 sequences, with 55% to 80% appearing a single time and roughly an eighth taken by the ten largest. The tissue used was unsorted bulk material of about 19-33 mg. RNA and DNA were co-extracted from it with the AllPrep DNA/RNA mini kit. Unmatched junction bases numbered 11, after V lost 0 bases and J lost 6 bases. Germline CDR1 reads LGHNA; CDR2 reads YNFKEQ. This CDR3 comprises 18 residues.

The sequencing sample was made of liver tumor tissue from sampling region 2. Subset described: tumor region T2, inferior pole. The clonotype originates from a woman aged 55-70 years with primary liver carcinoma and hepatitis B virus infection. The J gene is TRBJ2-7, the V gene TRBV4-2; 13 bases map to TRBD2. The CDR3 DNA reads TGTGCCAGCAGCCAAGATTCCCGAACTAGCGGGAGGGCCGGCGAGCAGTACTTC. This gives the protein CASSQDSRTSGRAGEQYF.